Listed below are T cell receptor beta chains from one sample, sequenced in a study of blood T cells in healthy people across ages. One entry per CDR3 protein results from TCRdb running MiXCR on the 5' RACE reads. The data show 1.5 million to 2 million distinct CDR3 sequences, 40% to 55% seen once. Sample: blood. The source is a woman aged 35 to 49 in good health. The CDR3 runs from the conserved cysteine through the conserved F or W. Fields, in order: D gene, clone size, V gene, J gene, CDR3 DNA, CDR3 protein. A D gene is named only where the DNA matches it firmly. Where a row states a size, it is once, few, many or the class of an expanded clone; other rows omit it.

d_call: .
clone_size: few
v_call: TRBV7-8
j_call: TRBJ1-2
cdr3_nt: TGTGCCAGCAGCCTCGGGGTTACCCCCTATGGCTACACCTTC
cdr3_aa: CASSLGVTPYGYTF

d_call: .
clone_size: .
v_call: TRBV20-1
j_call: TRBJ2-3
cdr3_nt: TGCAGTGCTCACAAGTCAGATACGCAGTATTTT
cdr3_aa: CSAHKSDTQYF

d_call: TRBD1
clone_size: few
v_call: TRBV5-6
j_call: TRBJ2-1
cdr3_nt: TGTGCCAGCAGCTTCCCCCCGGGACAGGAATACAATGAGCAGTTCTTC
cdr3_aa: CASSFPPGQEYNEQFF

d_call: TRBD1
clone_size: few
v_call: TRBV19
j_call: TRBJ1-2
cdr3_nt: TGTGCCAGTAGTACCCGACAGGGACAGCCGAGTGGCTACACCTTC
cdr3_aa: CASSTRQGQPSGYTF

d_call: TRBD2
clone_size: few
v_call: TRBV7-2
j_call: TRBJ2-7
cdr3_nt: TGTGCCAGCAGCACTAGACTAGCGGGGGCCCACGAGCAGTACTTC
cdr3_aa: CASSTRLAGAHEQYF

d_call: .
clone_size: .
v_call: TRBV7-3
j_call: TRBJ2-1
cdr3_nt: TGTGCCAGCAGCTTAGCGGCTAGCAGGGGTTTCAATGAGCAGTTCTTC
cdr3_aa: CASSLAASRGFNEQFF

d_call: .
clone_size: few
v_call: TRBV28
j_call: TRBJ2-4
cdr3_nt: TGTGCCAGCAGTCCCCGGGAATACGGAAACATTCAGTACTTC
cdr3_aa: CASSPREYGNIQYF

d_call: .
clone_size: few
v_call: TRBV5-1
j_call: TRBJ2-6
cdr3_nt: TGCGCCAGCAGCTTGAGTGCGGGGGCGTCCGGGGCCAACGTCCTGACTTTC
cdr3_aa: CASSLSAGASGANVLTF

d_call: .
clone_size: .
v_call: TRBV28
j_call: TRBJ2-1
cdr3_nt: TGTGCCAGCAGGGGGGTCAAGGGGGACGACTCCGGGGATGAGCAGTTCTTC
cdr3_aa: CASRGVKGDDSGDEQFF

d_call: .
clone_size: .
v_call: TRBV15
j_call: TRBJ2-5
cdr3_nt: TGTGCCACCAGCAGAGGGTCCACGCAAGAGACCCAGTACTTC
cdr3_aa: CATSRGSTQETQYF

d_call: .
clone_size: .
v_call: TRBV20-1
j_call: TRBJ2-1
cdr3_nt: TGCAGTGCTAGTCGCCGGGGGGCAAGCTACAATGAGCAGTTCTTC
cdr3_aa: CSASRRGASYNEQFF

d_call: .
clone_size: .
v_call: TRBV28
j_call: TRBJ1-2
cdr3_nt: TGTGCCAGCAAGACCGCGTCCTATGGCTACACCTTC
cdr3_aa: CASKTASYGYTF

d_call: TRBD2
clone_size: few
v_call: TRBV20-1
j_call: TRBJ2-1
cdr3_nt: TGCAGTGCTAGAGGTCCCCGGCGGGGGGCTAACAATGAGCAGTTCTTC
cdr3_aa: CSARGPRRGANNEQFF

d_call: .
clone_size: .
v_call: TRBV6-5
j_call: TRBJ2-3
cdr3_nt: TGTGCCAGCAGTTACTCCAACGGGAGAGATACGCAGTATTTT
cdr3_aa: CASSYSNGRDTQYF

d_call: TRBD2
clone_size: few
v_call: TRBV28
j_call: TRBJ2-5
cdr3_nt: TGTGCCAGCAGTTTATTTAGCGGGGTGAAAGAGACCCAGTACTTC
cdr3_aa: CASSLFSGVKETQYF

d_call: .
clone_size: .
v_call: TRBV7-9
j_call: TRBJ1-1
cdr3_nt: TGTGCCAGCAGCCCCAGCCAGGGAGGCACTGAAGCTTTCTTT
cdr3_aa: CASSPSQGGTEAFF

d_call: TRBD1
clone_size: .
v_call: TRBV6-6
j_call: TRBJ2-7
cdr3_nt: TGTGCCAGCACTACTGATCGGGACAGACCCTACGAGCAGTACTTC
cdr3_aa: CASTTDRDRPYEQYF

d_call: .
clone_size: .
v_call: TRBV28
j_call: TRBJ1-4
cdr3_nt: TGTGCCAGCAGTCCTAGGGATGATGAAAAACTGTTTTTT
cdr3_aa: CASSPRDDEKLFF

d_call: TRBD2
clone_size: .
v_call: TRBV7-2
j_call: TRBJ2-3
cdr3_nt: TGTGCCAGCAGCTCCTCATTAGGCGGGGGGCGGGGCACAGATACGCAGTATTTT
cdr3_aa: CASSSSLGGGRGTDTQYF

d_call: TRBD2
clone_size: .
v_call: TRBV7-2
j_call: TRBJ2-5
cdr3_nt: TGTGCCAGCAGCCTACCGACTAGCGGGGGGGATTATCAAGAGACCCAGTACTTC
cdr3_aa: CASSLPTSGGDYQETQYF

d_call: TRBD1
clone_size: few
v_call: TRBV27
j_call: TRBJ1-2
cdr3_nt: TGTGCCAGCAGTTTCGGGACAGGGATTAACTATGGTTACACCTTC
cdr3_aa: CASSFGTGINYGYTF

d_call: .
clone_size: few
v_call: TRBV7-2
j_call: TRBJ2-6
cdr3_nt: TGTGCCAGCAGCTATACGGAACCATCTAGGGCTGGGGCCAACGTCCTGACTTTC
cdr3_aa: CASSYTEPSRAGANVLTF

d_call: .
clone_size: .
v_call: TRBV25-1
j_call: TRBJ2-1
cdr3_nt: TGTGCCAGCAGTGGAGAGGGACTCAATGAGCAGTTCTTC
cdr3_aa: CASSGEGLNEQFF

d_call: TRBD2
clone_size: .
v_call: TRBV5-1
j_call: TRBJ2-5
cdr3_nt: TGCGCCAGCAGCTTCAATGGGGGGGAAGAGACCCAGTACTTC
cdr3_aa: CASSFNGGEETQYF

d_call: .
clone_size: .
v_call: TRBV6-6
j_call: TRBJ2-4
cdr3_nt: TGTGCCAGCAGTTACGGTGCGATGACAGGCAGCCAAAACATTCAGTACTTC
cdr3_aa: CASSYGAMTGSQNIQYF

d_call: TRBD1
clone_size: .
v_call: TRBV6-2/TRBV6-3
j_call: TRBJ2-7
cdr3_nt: TGTGCCAGCCGCGCCGTGGGACAGGGGAGCTCCTACGAGCAGTACTTC
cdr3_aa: CASRAVGQGSSYEQYF

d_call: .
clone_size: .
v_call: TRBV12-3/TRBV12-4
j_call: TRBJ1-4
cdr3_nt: TGTGCCAGCAGTCCTTATGGCGGGCAGGATGAAAAACTGTTTTTT
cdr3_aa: CASSPYGGQDEKLFF

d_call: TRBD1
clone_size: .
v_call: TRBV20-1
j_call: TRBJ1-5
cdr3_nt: TGCAGTGCCAGTCCCGGGACAGGGGGCAGGAGCAATCAGCCCCAGCATTTT
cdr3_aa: CSASPGTGGRSNQPQHF

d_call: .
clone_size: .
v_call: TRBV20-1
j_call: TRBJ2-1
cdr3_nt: TGCAGTGCGGGGGGTAGGGATGAGCAGTTCTTC
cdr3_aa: CSAGGRDEQFF

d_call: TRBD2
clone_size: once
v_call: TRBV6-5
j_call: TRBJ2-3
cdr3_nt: TGTGCCAGCGGTTACTCTATCTCTAGCGGGGACAGCACAGATACGCAGTATTTT
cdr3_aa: CASGYSISSGDSTDTQYF

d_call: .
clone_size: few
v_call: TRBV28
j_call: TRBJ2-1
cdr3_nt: TGTGCCAGCAGTTCCCACTATTTTTACAATGAGCAGTTCTTC
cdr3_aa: CASSSHYFYNEQFF

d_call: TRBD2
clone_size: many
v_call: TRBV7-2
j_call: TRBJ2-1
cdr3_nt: TGTGCCAGCAGCCTACGACTAGCGGGGGGGTACAATGAGCAGTTCTTC
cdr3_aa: CASSLRLAGGYNEQFF

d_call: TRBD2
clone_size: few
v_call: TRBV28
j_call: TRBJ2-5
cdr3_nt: TGTGCCAGCAGTTTAGGGACTAGCGGGGGGACTCAAGAGACCCAGTACTTC
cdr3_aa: CASSLGTSGGTQETQYF

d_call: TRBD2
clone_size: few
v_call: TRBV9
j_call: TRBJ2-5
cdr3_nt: TGTGCCAGCAGCGGAGCGGGGGCCCAAGAGACCCAGTACTTC
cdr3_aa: CASSGAGAQETQYF

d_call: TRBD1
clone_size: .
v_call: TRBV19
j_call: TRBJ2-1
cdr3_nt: TGTGCCAGTAGTATCAGGGGGCCTGGCAATGAGCAGTTCTTC
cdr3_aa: CASSIRGPGNEQFF

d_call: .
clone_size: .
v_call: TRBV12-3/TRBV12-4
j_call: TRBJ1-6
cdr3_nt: TGTGCCAGCAGTTTTACGGGGACGAAGTTCTCCCTCCACTTT
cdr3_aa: CASSFTGTKFSLHF

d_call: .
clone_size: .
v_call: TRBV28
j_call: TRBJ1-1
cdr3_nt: TGTGCCAGCAGCCCCCAAGACAGACTCGAAGCTTTCTTT
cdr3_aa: CASSPQDRLEAFF

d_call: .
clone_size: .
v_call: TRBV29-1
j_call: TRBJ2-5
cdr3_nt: TGCAGCGGGGGTTTGCGGGGCCAAGAGACCCAGTACTTC
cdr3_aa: CSGGLRGQETQYF

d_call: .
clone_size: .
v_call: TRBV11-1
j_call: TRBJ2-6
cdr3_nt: TGTGCCAGCAGCTTAAGTGGCCAGACAGGAGAGGCTAACCCCCAGTCTGGGGCCAACGTCCTGACTTTC
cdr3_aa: CASSLSGQTGEANPQSGANVLTF

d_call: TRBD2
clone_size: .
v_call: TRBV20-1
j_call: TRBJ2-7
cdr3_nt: TGCAGTGCTAGCTTAGCGGGGCCGCTCTACAATGAGCAGTACTTC
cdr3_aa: CSASLAGPLYNEQYF

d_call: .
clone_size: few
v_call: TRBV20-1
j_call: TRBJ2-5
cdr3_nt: TGCAGTGCTAGAGAGGTAACCTGGGAGACCCAGTACTTC
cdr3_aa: CSAREVTWETQYF

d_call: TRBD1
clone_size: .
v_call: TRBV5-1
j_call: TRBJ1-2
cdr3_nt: TGCGCCAGCAGCGCAATACAGGGGGATCTCTATGGCTACACCTTC
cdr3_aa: CASSAIQGDLYGYTF

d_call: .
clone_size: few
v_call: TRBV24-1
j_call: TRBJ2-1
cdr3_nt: TGTGCCACCTCAGAGTCAAATGAGCAGTTCTTC
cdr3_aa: CATSESNEQFF

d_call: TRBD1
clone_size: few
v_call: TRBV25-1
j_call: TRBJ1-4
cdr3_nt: TGTGCCAGCAGGAGGGGGCTAACTAATGAAAAACTGTTTTTT
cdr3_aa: CASRRGLTNEKLFF

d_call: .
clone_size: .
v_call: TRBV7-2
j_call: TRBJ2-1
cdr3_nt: TGTGCCAGCAGCTTAGGGCCCGCGGCCTACAATGAGCAGTTCTTC
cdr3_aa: CASSLGPAAYNEQFF

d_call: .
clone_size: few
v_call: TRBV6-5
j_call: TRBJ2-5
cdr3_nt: TGTGCCAGCAGCCTCAGGACCACGGGGGAGCAGTACTTC
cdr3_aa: CASSLRTTGEQYF

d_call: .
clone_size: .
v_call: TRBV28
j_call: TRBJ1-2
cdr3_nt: TGTGCCAGCAGCTCGCCGGGGGACTATGGCTACACCTTC
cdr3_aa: CASSSPGDYGYTF

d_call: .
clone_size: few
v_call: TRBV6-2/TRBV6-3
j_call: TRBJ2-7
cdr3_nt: TGTGCCAGCACCGAGTTTACCTACGGCGAGCAGTACTTC
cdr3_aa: CASTEFTYGEQYF

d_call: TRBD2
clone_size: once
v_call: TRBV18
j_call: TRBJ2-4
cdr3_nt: TGTGCCAGCTCACCACTGAGGGGAGGGGATCGGGACATTCAGTACTTC
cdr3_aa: CASSPLRGGDRDIQYF

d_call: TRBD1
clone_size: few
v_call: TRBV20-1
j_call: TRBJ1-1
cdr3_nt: TGCAGTGCTACCGGACAGGGGAACACTGAAGCTTTCTTT
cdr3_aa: CSATGQGNTEAFF

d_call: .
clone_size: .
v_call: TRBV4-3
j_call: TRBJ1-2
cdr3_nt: TGCGCCAGCAGCCGATCGCAGTGGTTTCGGGGCTACACCTTC
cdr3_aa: CASSRSQWFRGYTF

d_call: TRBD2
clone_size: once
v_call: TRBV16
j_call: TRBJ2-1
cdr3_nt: TGTGCCAGCAGCCCGACTAGCGGGGTTAATGAGCAGTTCTTC
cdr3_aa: CASSPTSGVNEQFF

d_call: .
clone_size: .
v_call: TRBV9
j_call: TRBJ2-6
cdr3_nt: TGTGCCAGCAGCGTAGTGAAGGGGACTGGGGCCAACGTCCTGACTTTC
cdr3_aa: CASSVVKGTGANVLTF

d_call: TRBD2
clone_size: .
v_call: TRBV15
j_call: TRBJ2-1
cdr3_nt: TGTGCCACCAGACCAACTAGCGGGGGATACAATGAGCAGTTCTTC
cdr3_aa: CATRPTSGGYNEQFF

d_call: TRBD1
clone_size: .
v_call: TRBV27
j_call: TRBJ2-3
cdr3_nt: TGTGCCAGCAGTTCGGCCGGGACAGGTTATACAGATACGCAGTATTTT
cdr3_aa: CASSSAGTGYTDTQYF

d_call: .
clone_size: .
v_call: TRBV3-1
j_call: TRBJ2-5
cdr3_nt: TGTGCCAGCGGAAACAGGGCCCAAGAGACCCAGTACTTC
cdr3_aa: CASGNRAQETQYF

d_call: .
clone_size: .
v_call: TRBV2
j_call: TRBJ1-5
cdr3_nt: TGTGCCAGCAGTGAAGGGGGGCGGCTTAGCAATCAGCCCCAGCATTTT
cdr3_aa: CASSEGGRLSNQPQHF

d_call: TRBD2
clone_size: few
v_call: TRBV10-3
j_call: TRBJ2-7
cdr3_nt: TGTGCCATCAGGACTAGCGGGGGGGCTTACGAGCAGTACTTC
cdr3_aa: CAIRTSGGAYEQYF